This TCR beta chain was captured in a study of blood T cell repertoires in COVID-19. Study at large: The United States, Italy and Spain supplied acute and convalescent COVID-19 samples.

This table comes from immunoSEQ multiplex PCR, and its TCRdb copy is limited to in-frame clones, with some not included. Of around 250,000 clones listed, more than 70% are singletons. The germline V and J ends were trimmed by 2 bases and 5 bases, with 6 bases remaining between them. The CDR3 runs to 13 residues. Germline V gene data show CDR1 as KGHSH and CDR2 as LQKENI. As regards this clone: In the same sample, other DNA sequences code for this CDR3.

The chain is built from TRBV18 and TRBJ2-2; D remains ambiguous. Sequences were obtained from peripheral blood. This clonotype originated in a man older than 75 with acute or convalescent COVID-19. The CDR3 bases are TGTGCCAGCTCACCATCAGGAACCGGGGAGCTGTTTTTT. Amino acids: CASSPSGTGELFF.